Listed here are 18 T cell receptor beta chains from one sample, sequenced in a study of shared clonotypes between healthy human individuals. The protocol was immunoSEQ multiplex PCR, while the TCRdb copy is restricted to in-frame clones and leaves out a portion. The profile shows over 2 million clones, over 85% of them singletons. The naive CD8 population came from CD45RO-negative cells selected for CCR7, without terminally differentiated effector memory CD45RA+ cells. Material: naive CD8+ T cells sorted from blood. The source of these receptors is a man aged 18 to 29 in good health.

V usage is TRBV5-6 and J usage is TRBJ2-2; 7 bases align to TRBD2. Per germline, CDR1 SGHDT and CDR2 YYEEEE. J lost 6 bases, V lost 4 bases, and 9 bases had no gene match. The CDR3 loop spans 15 amino acids. The CDR3: CASSLSGDWPGELFF. The CDR3, as DNA: TGTGCCAGCAGCCTAAGCGGGGATTGGCCCGGGGAGCTGTTTTTT.

The genes are TRBV4-2 and TRBJ1-5; tentative D call: TRBD1 (6 bases). Germline CDR1 is LGHNA and CDR2 is YNFKEQ. Trimming left V 1 base short and J 3 bases short, with 10 bases between. The length of the CDR3 is 15 residues. The CDR3 region has the DNA TGTGCCAGCAGCCAAGTAGGACAGCTCAATCAGCCCCAGCATTTT. The encoded protein is CASSQVGQLNQPQHF.

Only one count was recorded for this clone. This rearrangement joins TRBV7-9 to TRBJ2-5; D gene unclear. Gene TRBJ2-7 matches the end of the DNA better, so the J call may be wrong. Germline V gene data show CDR1 as SEHNR and CDR2 as FQNEAQ (reference sequence). The CDR3 covers 14 residues. The CDR3 DNA reads TGTGCCAGCAGCTCTTACTCAGGCACCTACGAGCAGTACTTC. It codes for CASSSYSGTYEQYF.

This clone was found once. The chain employs TRBV5-1 and TRBJ1-4, with TRBD1 matching over 11 bases. The CDR3 is made up of 16 amino acids. The ends lost 4 bases at V and 5 bases at J; junction bases unmatched: 7. Germline loops: CDR1 SGHRS, CDR2 YFSETQ. DNA of the CDR3: TGCGCCAGCAGCCAATTCGGACAGGGGGCAAATGAAAAACTGTTTTTT. Protein: CASSQFGQGANEKLFF.

This chain connects TRBV5-1 to TRBJ2-3, with 7 bases aligning to TRBD2. Trimming removed 4 bases from V and 0 bases from J; junction bases left unmatched: 8. The CDR3 spans 16 residues. Germline V gives CDR1 SGHRS, CDR2 YFSETQ. CDR3 residues: CASSLSYGGSTDTQYF. DNA of the CDR3: TGCGCCAGCAGCCTCTCTTACGGGGGGAGCACAGATACGCAGTATTTT.

The chain uses TRBV7-8 and TRBJ1-1, with TRBD1 matching over 10 bases. V trimming: 5 bases; J trimming: 5 bases; junction bases outside the gene matches: 8. Germline CDR1 SGHVS, CDR2 FQNEAQ. The CDR3 sequence is 15 residues long. Here the CDR3 reads CASSPPGTGETEAFF. Written as DNA, the CDR3 is TGTGCCAGCAGCCCCCCCGGGACAGGGGAGACTGAAGCTTTCTTT.

This rearrangement joins TRBV30 to TRBJ2-3; D not certain. Looked up from germline, CDR1 is GTSNPN and CDR2 is SVGIG (reference sequence). This CDR3 comprises 15 residues. V was clipped by 3 bases and J by 1 base, with 14 bases between them. In DNA, the CDR3 is TGTGCCTGGAGGGGCCCCGTGGTGGGCACAGATACGCAGTATTTT. This sequence encodes CAWRGPVVGTDTQYF.

The CDR3 here is CASSRVRGPDTQYF. The DNA of the CDR3 is TGTGCCAGCAGTAGGGTACGCGGGCCCGATACGCAGTATTTT. This chain connects TRBV6-5 to TRBJ2-3, with a possible D match to TRBD2 (5 bases). V dropped 5 bases and J dropped 6 bases, with 15 bases sitting between them. The CDR3 spans 14 residues. Germline V gene lookup returns CDR1 MNHEY and CDR2 SVGAGI.

The chain recombines TRBV7-2 with TRBJ2-1, with no clear D. Germline CDR1 and CDR2: SGHTA and FQGNSA. V lost 1 base to trimming and J lost 7 bases, with 8 bases between them. The CDR3 loop spans 13 amino acids. The CDR3 here is CASSLGAANEQFF. For the CDR3, the DNA is TGTGCCAGCAGCTTAGGGGCAGCGAATGAGCAGTTCTTC.

The chain joins TRBV2 to TRBJ1-4, with D possibly being TRBD1 (5 bases). Trimming cost V 8 bases and J 6 bases, with 10 bases left between them. CDR1 and CDR2 (germline): SNHLY, FYNNEI. The CDR3 length is 12 residues. The CDR3: CASLTGDEKLFF. The CDR3 nucleotides read TGTGCCAGCCTAACAGGAGATGAAAAACTGTTTTTT.

This clone was counted only a few times. The junction shows a germline mismatch at one end, possibly a read error. This chain uses TRBV7-7 with TRBJ1-5; 7 positions match TRBD1. The CDR3 runs to 10 residues. CDR1 is SSHAT and CDR2 is FNYEAQ in the germline V gene (reference sequence). The CDR3 region is CASSADRPHF. The CDR3 nucleotides are TGTGCTAGCAGCGCGGACAGGCCGCATTTT.

V and J are TRBV7-3 and TRBJ2-3; D ambiguous. V shed 5 bases and J shed 2 bases, with 8 bases lying between them. Germline V gene lookup returns CDR1 SGHTA and CDR2 FQGTGA. The CDR3 loop spans 13 amino acids. CDR3 DNA: TGTGCCAGCAGCAACCCTAACACAGATACGCAGTATTTT. It codes for CASSNPNTDTQYF.

The chain links TRBV30 to TRBJ1-1, with D hard to call. V lost 4 bases to trimming and J lost 2 bases, with 14 bases between them. This CDR3 spans 14 amino acids. The germline V gene encodes CDR1 GTSNPN and CDR2 SVGIG (reference sequence). The DNA of the CDR3 is TGTGCCTGGACTCCGGGTTATGAAAACACTGAAGCTTTCTTT. It encodes CAWTPGYENTEAFF.

The chain's CDR3 is CASSLSGGPSNEQFF. The CDR3 nucleotides are TGTGCCAGCAGCTTGTCGGGAGGGCCATCCAATGAGCAGTTCTTC. The chain recombines TRBV5-6 with TRBJ2-1; TRBD2 agrees at 8 bases. The CDR3 contains 15 residues. From germline, CDR1 is SGHDT and CDR2 YYEEEE. The junction had 6 bases not matched to a gene; V was cut back by 1 base and J by 6 bases.

The chain carries TRBV5-5 and TRBJ1-6; no clear D gene. The germline CDR1 and CDR2 sequences are SGHKS and YYEKEE (reference sequence). CDR3 length: 12 amino acids. The V gene lost 4 bases and the J gene lost 9 bases, with 8 bases spanning the gap. The CDR3 sequence is CASSPGFSPLHF. CDR3 DNA sequence: TGTGCCAGCAGCCCGGGGTTTTCACCCCTCCACTTT.

The chain carries TRBV4-3 and TRBJ2-7, with D tentatively TRBD2 (5 bases). V was clipped by 4 bases and J by 2 bases, with 24 bases between them. This CDR3 spans 18 amino acids. Germline CDR1 reads LGHNA; CDR2 reads YSLEER. CDR3 loop: CASSPATPQEEAAYEQYF. The CDR3 DNA follows: TGCGCCAGCAGCCCTGCGACCCCGCAGGAAGAAGCGGCCTACGAGCAGTACTTC.

This clone was found once. The chain recombines TRBV2 with TRBJ1-1; 7 bases agree with TRBD1. The germline V gene has CDR1 SNHLY and CDR2 FYNNEI. The CDR3 contains 15 residues. V gave up 8 bases and J gave up 3 bases; unmatched junction bases: 12. CDR3: CASFELQGYYTEAFF. The CDR3 DNA sequence: TGTGCCAGCTTTGAACTACAGGGGTACTACACTGAAGCTTTCTTT.

The J gene is TRBJ1-6, the V gene TRBV27, with D hard to call. Germline V gene data show CDR1 as MNHEY and CDR2 as SMNVEV (reference sequence). This CDR3 region has 16 residues. Trimming removed 2 bases at V and 2 bases at J, with 10 bases between. The CDR3 protein is CASSLEGVPYNSPLHF. The CDR3 nucleotides read TGTGCCAGCAGTTTAGAGGGAGTTCCCTATAATTCACCCCTCCACTTT.